The present entry profiles one T cell receptor beta chain with its context. At the DNA level, this CDR3 is encoded by other sequences in the same sample as well. The data stem from a study of blood T cell repertoires in COVID-19. For the study at large: T cells, B-cell-depleted T cells, or PBMCs provided the cDNA or gDNA that served as material.

The CDR3 consists of 15 residues. Germline V CDR1 and CDR2: SEHNR, FQNEAQ (reference sequence). Trimming left V 1 base short and J 2 bases short, with 11 bases between. Original analysis: It was from reference gene primer amplification that nucleated cell counts were estimated. Using immunoSEQ multiplex PCR, the repertoire was profiled, and TCRdb retains in-frame clones only, with some absent. V, J and clone size are taken as reported in that table, and D and trimming were inferred from the DNA itself. The sample includes 410,000 or so clones, over 75% of them seen just once. Sample: peripheral blood. The chain joins TRBV7-9 to TRBJ1-1; D might be TRBD1 (5 bases). The sequence was obtained from a woman in her 40s with COVID-19, enrolled during active disease. CDR3 sequence reads: CASSLVGRENTEAFF. The CDR3 bases are TGTGCCAGCAGCTTAGTCGGCAGGGAAAACACTGAAGCTTTCTTT.